These 32 T cell receptor beta chains came from one sample sequenced in a study of T cell responses to AZD1222 COVID-19 vaccine. Sequencing used immunoSEQ multiplex PCR; TCRdb keeps in-frame clones, though not all of them. The data hold 120,000 to 150,000 clones, with over 75% observed a single time. This sample comprised peripheral blood, obtained on day 0 of AZD1222 vaccination. These receptors were collected from an adult in good health.

V is TRBV3-1 (or the pseudogene TRBV3-2) and J is TRBJ1-5, with D unresolved. V was shortened by 5 bases and J by 4 bases, with 9 bases between the two germline ends. CDR1 is LGHDT and CDR2 is YNNKEL in the germline V gene (reference sequence). The CDR3 length is 13 residues. The DNA of the CDR3 is TGTGCCAGCAGCAAGCAGAGAAATCAGCCCCAGCATTTT. Translated: CASSKQRNQPQHF.

This clone was seen a single time. The rearrangement joins TRBV28 to TRBJ2-1; perhaps TRBD2 as D (6 bases). V dropped 5 bases and J dropped 9 bases, with 20 bases sitting between them. The CDR3 runs 15 residues. CDR1 is MDHEN, CDR2 SYDVKM, per germline. CDR3 DNA sequence: TGTGCCAGCAGTCCCCCCGGGACGGGAGTCGGTGAGCAGTTCTTC. Amino acid sequence: CASSPPGTGVGEQFF. The complete variable domain, with remaining parts taken from reference TRBV28 and TRBJ2-1, reads DVKVTQSSRYLVKRTGEKVFLECVQDMDHENMFWYRQDPGLGLRLIYFSYDVKMKEKGDIPEGYSVSREKKERFSLILESASTNQTSMYLCASSPPGTGVGEQFFGPGTRLTVL.

The chain has TRBV18 and TRBJ1-2, with a weak D call TRBD1 (5 bases). This CDR3 comprises 12 residues. Germline CDR1 is KGHSH and CDR2 is LQKENI. The V gene lost 5 bases and the J gene lost 8 bases, with 12 bases spanning the gap. CDR3 residues: CASSSEGPGYTF. CDR3 bases: TGTGCCAGCTCAAGTGAGGGGCCAGGCTACACCTTC. Drawing the rest from reference TRBV18 and TRBJ1-2, the complete variable domain is NAGVMQNPRHLVRRRGQEARLRCSPMKGHSHVYWYRQLPEEGLKFMVYLQKENIIDESGMPKERFSAEFPKEGPSILRIQQVVRGDSAAYFCASSSEGPGYTFGSGTRLTVV.

The J gene is TRBJ2-7, the V gene TRBV6-5; 8 nucleotides line up with TRBD1. The CDR3 covers 16 residues. Per the germline V gene, CDR1 is MNHEY and CDR2 is SVGAGI. V was pared by 2 bases and J by 3 bases, with 9 bases of the junction left unmatched. The CDR3 DNA is TGTGCCAGCAGTTACGGTGACATGGACAGGGTCTACGAGCAGTACTTC. Its translation is CASSYGDMDRVYEQYF.

The rearrangement joins TRBV5-6 to TRBJ2-1; no firm D call. Germline CDR1 reads SGHDT; CDR2 reads YYEEEE. Between the trimmed V and J ends, which lost 5 bases and 4 bases, there was a span of 7 bases. The CDR3 runs to 12 residues. CDR3 residues: CASSRRYNEQFF. The CDR3 coding sequence is TGTGCCAGCAGTCGGCGGTACAATGAGCAGTTCTTC.

The CDR3 sequence: CASSPRTSGAYEQYF. For the CDR3, the DNA is TGTGCCAGCAGCCCCCGGACTAGCGGGGCTTACGAGCAGTACTTC. The V gene is TRBV11-2, the J gene TRBJ2-7; 12 bases align to TRBD2. J gave up 4 bases and V 5 bases, and 6 bases lay outside the gene matches. Germline V gene sequence: CDR1 SGHAT, CDR2 FQNNGV. CDR3 length equals 15 residues.

The chain uses TRBV5-6 and TRBJ2-3, with D perhaps given as TRBD1 or TRBD2 (5 bases each). Germline assignment: CDR1 SGHDT and CDR2 YYEEEE. This CDR3 has 15 amino acids. V lost 1 base and J 2 bases, leaving 11 bases between the germline ends. CDR3 loop: CASSLPGTDTDTQYF. CDR3 sequence (DNA): TGTGCCAGCAGCTTGCCAGGGACGGACACAGATACGCAGTATTTT.

The chain has TRBV5-1 and TRBJ1-1, with D uncertain. This CDR3 contains 13 residues. Germline V gene lookup returns CDR1 SGHRS and CDR2 YFSETQ. Trimming stripped 5 bases from V and 1 base from J, with 9 bases between. CDR3 DNA sequence: TGCGCCAGCAGGGAGGGCCCGAACACTGAAGCTTTCTTT. Its protein is CASREGPNTEAFF.

This clone was detected once. This chain links TRBV24-1 with TRBJ2-2, with 15 bases that match TRBD2. Per germline, CDR1 KGHDR and CDR2 SFDVKD. With V trimmed by 3 bases and J by 4 bases, 8 bases remained unmatched. The CDR3 runs to 19 residues. In DNA, the CDR3 is TGTGCCACCAGTGATCGCCGGACTAGCGGGGGGGCCCGCACCGGGGAGCTGTTTTTT. Its translation is CATSDRRTSGGARTGELFF.

The chain couples TRBV6-1 to TRBJ2-3, with 8 bases identical to TRBD2. CDR1 and CDR2 from the germline V gene are MNHNS and SASEGT. The ends lost 4 bases at V and 1 base at J; junction bases unmatched: 7. The CDR3 consists of 16 residues. CDR3 sequence reads: CASSASGTRRTDTQYF. In DNA, the CDR3 is TGTGCCAGCAGTGCCTCGGGGACTAGACGCACAGATACGCAGTATTTT.

The chain joins TRBV5-1 to TRBJ1-2, with D perhaps TRBD1 (6 bases). The CDR3 sequence is 14 residues long. Germline V gene lookup returns CDR1 SGHRS and CDR2 YFSETQ. With 0 bases removed from V and 8 bases from J, the gap between germline ends came to 14 bases. The CDR3 bases are TGCGCCAGCAGCTTGGCCGGCAGGGGAGACGGCTACACCTTC. Its protein product is CASSLAGRGDGYTF.

The rearrangement joins TRBV27 to TRBJ1-6, with D possibly being TRBD1 (5 bases). Deletions cut 4 bases from V and 4 bases from J, with 11 bases between. This CDR3 spans 15 amino acids. Germline V lookup: CDR1 MNHEY, CDR2 SMNVEV (reference sequence). The CDR3 DNA follows: TGTGCCAGCAGTTCGCACCGGGGGTATAATTCACCCCTCCACTTT. Residues: CASSSHRGYNSPLHF.

The genes are TRBV10-3 and TRBJ2-7; possibly TRBD1 for D (6 bases). There are 14 residues in the CDR3. CDR1 and CDR2 from the germline V gene are ENHRY and SYGVKD. Trimming took 9 bases from V and 2 from J, leaving 17 bases between them. CDR3 bases: TGTGCCATTCGTGGGACAACTGACACCTACGAGCAGTACTTC. Its protein is CAIRGTTDTYEQYF.

The rearrangement joins TRBV12-5 to TRBJ2-7, with 11 positions matching TRBD2. With V trimmed by 0 bases and J by 7 bases, 8 bases remained unmatched. CDR3 length: 16 amino acids. Germline CDR1 is LGHNT and CDR2 is FRNRAP. DNA for the CDR3: TGTGCTAGTGGTTTGGTGAGACTAGCGGGATGGGTTGAGCAGTACTTC. The encoded protein is CASGLVRLAGWVEQYF. The full variable domain, in which reference TRBV12-5 and TRBJ2-7 provide the parts outside the CDR3, is DARVTQTPRHKVTEMGQEVTMRCQPILGHNTVFWYRQTMMQGLELLAYFRNRAPLDDSGMPKDRFSAEMPDATLATLKIQPSEPRDSAVYFCASGLVRLAGWVEQYFGPGTRLTVT.

V gene TRBV19 combines with J gene TRBJ2-7, with D perhaps TRBD2 (5 bases). The CDR3 has 14 residues. Germline loops: CDR1 LNHDA, CDR2 SQIVND (reference sequence). Between the trimmed V and J ends, which lost 5 bases and 3 bases, there was a span of 14 bases. CDR3 sequence: CASSSASHNYEQYF. Written as DNA, the CDR3 is TGTGCCAGTAGTTCGGCTAGCCATAACTACGAGCAGTACTTC.

The chain joins TRBV6-4 to TRBJ2-2, with 12 nucleotides matching TRBD2. V shed 0 bases, J shed 5 bases, and the junction held 1 base outside the gene matches. The germline V gene has CDR1 MRHNA and CDR2 SNTAGT. The CDR3 has 16 amino acids. This CDR3 is CASSDSTSGGTGELFF. The CDR3 nucleotides are TGTGCCAGCAGTGACTCGACTAGCGGGGGTACCGGGGAGCTGTTTTTT.

This clone showed up just once. The genes are TRBV29-1 and TRBJ2-1, with 12 bases lining up with TRBD2. V trimming: 6 bases; J trimming: 7 bases; junction bases outside the gene matches: 7. The CDR3 sequence is 14 residues long. Germline-derived CDR1 and CDR2 are SQVTM and ANQGSEA. CDR3 in DNA: TGCAGCGTCAAAACCGGGACTAGCGGGAATGAGCAGTTCTTC. Protein product: CSVKTGTSGNEQFF.

The J gene is TRBJ1-6, the V gene TRBV2; maybe TRBD1 (6 bases). The CDR3 spans 13 residues. Germline CDR1 reads SNHLY; CDR2 reads FYNNEI. The ends were cut back, 8 bases at V and 7 bases at J, with 12 bases in the middle. CDR3 sequence reads: CASGRGLNSPLHF. The CDR3 DNA sequence: TGTGCCAGCGGTCGGGGGCTAAATTCACCCCTCCACTTT.

V and J are TRBV28 and TRBJ1-1; a weak D match, TRBD1 (6 bases). CDR3 length: 16 amino acids. Germline lookup yields CDR1 MDHEN and CDR2 SYDVKM. With 6 bases removed from V and 5 bases from J, the gap between germline ends came to 22 bases. In DNA form, the CDR3 reads TGTGCCAGCAGCCAAGGGCCCGGGGGGGCGGGTACTGAAGCTTTCTTT. Translation gives CASSQGPGGAGTEAFF.

The CDR3 spells CAWSKTTPNTEAFF. The CDR3 region has the DNA TGTGCCTGGAGCAAAACGACTCCTAACACTGAAGCTTTCTTT. This chain uses TRBV30 with TRBJ1-1, with D unclear. The CDR3 runs to 14 residues. Germline loops: CDR1 GTSNPN, CDR2 SVGIG (reference sequence). V lost 3 bases and J 2 bases, leaving 13 bases between the germline ends.

In DNA form, the CDR3 reads TGTGCCAGCAGTTTAGTAAAGGGGGATGAAAAACTGTTTTTT. It yields the protein CASSLVKGDEKLFF. The chain recombines TRBV28 with TRBJ1-4; D possibly corresponds to TRBD1 (6 bases). This CDR3 is 14 amino acids long. Deletions cut 2 bases from V and 6 bases from J, with 10 bases between. Germline CDR1 is MDHEN and CDR2 is SYDVKM.

The chain links TRBV7-9 to TRBJ2-5, with 7 bases matching TRBD2. The J segment lost 5 bases and the V segment lost 5 bases, leaving 8 bases of the junction unmatched. Germline V CDR1 and CDR2: SEHNR, FQNEAQ (reference sequence). The CDR3 has 14 amino acids. CDR3 nucleotides: TGTGCCAGCAGCCCCCGAGGGGAGGGGGAGACCCAGTACTTC. Protein: CASSPRGEGETQYF.

The V gene is TRBV27, the J gene TRBJ1-5; 7 nucleotides match TRBD1. The V gene end was trimmed by 6 bases and the J gene end by 5 bases; junction bases not matched to a gene: 7. The germline gives CDR1 MNHEY, CDR2 SMNVEV (reference sequence). The CDR3 has 14 amino acids. The CDR3 sequence: CASRETGFDQPQHF. The CDR3 DNA sequence: TGTGCCAGCAGAGAGACAGGGTTCGATCAGCCCCAGCATTTT.

The rearrangement links TRBV12-3 or TRBV12-4 to TRBJ2-3; D is possibly TRBD2 (6 bases). This CDR3 region has 12 residues. Trimming left V 4 bases short and J 4 bases short, with 6 bases between. CDR3 residues: CASSSSADTQYF. In DNA, the CDR3 is TGTGCCAGCAGTTCTAGCGCAGATACGCAGTATTTT.

V gene TRBV28 combines with J gene TRBJ1-2; TRBD1 might be the D (5 bases). The CDR3 is 13 amino acids. The V gene's germline CDR1 is MDHEN and CDR2 SYDVKM. V shed 8 bases and J shed 4 bases, with 14 bases lying between them. CDR3 sequence reads: CASDSGEGYGYTF. CDR3 sequence (DNA): TGTGCCAGCGACTCGGGGGAGGGCTATGGCTACACCTTC.

The genes are TRBV10-2 and TRBJ1-2; possibly TRBD1 for D (6 bases). Deletions cut 0 bases from V and 6 bases from J, with 14 bases between. This CDR3 has 15 residues. The germline gives CDR1 WSHSY, CDR2 SAAADI. CDR3 coding DNA: TGCGCCAGCAGTGAGTCAAGGGGGGAGGCGAATGGCTACACCTTC. It is translated as CASSESRGEANGYTF.

The chain uses TRBV3-1 (or the pseudogene TRBV3-2) and TRBJ2-1; weak D call: TRBD2 (7 bases). The V gene lost 0 bases and the J gene lost 4 bases, with 10 bases spanning the gap. The CDR3 has 15 amino acids. Germline values: CDR1 LGHDT, CDR2 YNNKEL (reference sequence). The CDR3 sequence: CASSQDGGAYNEQFF. Written as DNA, the CDR3 is TGTGCCAGCAGCCAAGATGGGGGGGCATACAATGAGCAGTTCTTC.

The V and J genes are TRBV4-1 and TRBJ1-2; no firm D call. With 0 bases removed from V and 4 bases from J, the gap between germline ends came to 12 bases. In germline, CDR1 is MGHRA, CDR2 YSYEKL. The CDR3 loop spans 15 amino acids. CDR3 in DNA: TGCGCCAGCAGCCAAGATATTAGAGTGTCCTATGGCTACACCTTC. It is translated as CASSQDIRVSYGYTF.

The CDR3 bases are TGTGCCACCAGTGATTCAAAGAACACTGAAGCTTTCTTT. Its translation is CATSDSKNTEAFF. The J gene is TRBJ1-1, the V gene TRBV24-1; D uncertain. Germline CDR1 KGHDR, CDR2 SFDVKD. V was clipped by 2 bases and J by 1 base, with 4 bases between them. There are 13 residues in the CDR3.

The V gene is TRBV11-1, the J gene TRBJ2-2; 8 bases agree with TRBD2. J was trimmed by 5 bases and V by 4 bases; bases with no gene match: 6. There are 15 residues in the CDR3. From germline, CDR1 is SGHAT and CDR2 FQDESV (reference sequence). CDR3 coding DNA: TGTGCCAGCAGCTCTAGGCTAGCGGGTACCGGGGAGCTGTTTTTT. As protein: CASSSRLAGTGELFF.

This sequence joins TRBV7-3 and TRBJ2-2; 11 bases are a match to TRBD2. The CDR3 has 16 residues. V lost 4 bases, J lost 5 bases, and 6 bases stayed unmatched. CDR1 and CDR2 (germline): SGHTA, FQGTGA. The CDR3 reads CASSSLAGVDTGELFF. The DNA for the CDR3 is TGTGCCAGCAGCTCACTAGCGGGAGTTGATACCGGGGAGCTGTTTTTT.

This clone was observed once. CDR3 residues: CASSRDRAGEQYF. CDR3 coding DNA: TGCGCCAGCAGTAGGGACAGGGCGGGCGAGCAGTACTTC. V usage is TRBV10-1 and J usage is TRBJ2-7, with TRBD1 matching 9 bases. J was trimmed by 6 bases and V by 5 bases; bases with no gene match: 5. Germline CDR1 and CDR2: WNHNN and SYGVQD (reference sequence). The CDR3 extends over 13 amino acids.